The 3 T cell receptor beta chains below come from one sample, sequenced in a study of early T cells in non-severe SARS-CoV-2 infection. TCRdb called the 5' RACE reads again in MiXCR, with one record for every CDR3 protein. The sample yields 60,000 or so distinct CDR3 sequences, roughly 12% seen once. The sample was whole blood. The receptors were gathered from an adult who was a healthcare worker with PCR-confirmed SARS-CoV-2 infection or an uninfected control (not recorded which).

This chain uses TRBV7-6 with TRBJ2-1; 13 bases are a match to TRBD2. This CDR3 contains 16 residues. V gave up 1 base and J gave up 7 bases; unmatched junction bases: 4. Germline V gene lookup returns CDR1 SGHVS and CDR2 FNYEAQ. The chain's CDR3 is CASSLGTSGGDNEQFF. In nucleotides, the CDR3 is TGTGCCAGCAGCTTAGGGACTAGCGGGGGCGATAATGAGCAGTTCTTC.

In its sample, this clonotype was seen many times. V is TRBV19 and J is TRBJ2-7; tentatively, D is TRBD2 (6 bases). Deletions cut 6 bases from V and 1 base from J, with 13 bases between. The length of the CDR3 is 14 residues. Germline V gives CDR1 LNHDA, CDR2 SQIVND (reference sequence). CDR3 sequence reads: CASSPGTDSYEQYF. As DNA, the CDR3 is TGTGCCAGTAGCCCCGGGACTGATTCCTACGAGCAGTACTTC.

This clonotype was observed at least ten times. The V gene is TRBV10-2, the J gene TRBJ2-5; D not resolved. The germline gives CDR1 WSHSY, CDR2 SAAADI. The CDR3 has 14 residues. V was pared by 3 bases and J by 4 bases, with 12 bases between. This CDR3 is CASSDGVRAETQYF. For the CDR3, the DNA is TGCGCCAGCAGTGATGGGGTCAGAGCAGAGACCCAGTACTTC.